One and the same sample provided the 25 T cell receptor beta chains below, sequenced in a study of beta chain features in type 1 diabetes (dated by TCRdb to 2016 to 2019). What the work shows at the level of the full study, not this receptor alone: A moderate but significant shortening of TCRB CDR3 length was observed in type 1 diabetes patients in all four CD4+ subsets.

Libraries were made using the immunoSEQ multiplex PCR assay. The entire isolated RNA was reverse transcribed using the High Capacity cDNA Reverse Transcription Kit, and thus expressed TCRB transcripts were sequenced. TCRdb provides this immuneACCESS table in a form limited to in-frame rearrangements. Some clones are lacking; in checked studies, under half of them reflect an unresolved V gene, and why the rest are absent is not known. The sample table records about 280,000 clones; roughly 15% of these occur just once. Of the sample, less than 0.02% is held by the ten largest clones. These receptors lack a known antigen. Material: naive CD4+ T cells from blood. The cell subset or site label for this specimen denotes: true naive CD4+ T cells. Source of these receptors: a man aged 18 to 35 with type 1 diabetes.

The chain joins TRBV2 to TRBJ1-5; D call uncertain. CDR3 length equals 13 residues. The germline gives CDR1 SNHLY, CDR2 FYNNEI. The V end lost 8 bases, the J end lost 0 bases, and 8 bases lay between the germline ends. The CDR3 region is CASSTDSNQPQHF. The CDR3 DNA is TGTGCCAGCTCAACAGATAGCAATCAGCCCCAGCATTTT. Looking up the rest from reference TRBV2 and TRBJ1-5 gives the full variable domain: EPEVTQTPSHQVTQMGQEVILRCVPISNHLYFYWYRQILGQKVEFLVSFYNNEISEKSEIFDDQFSVERPDGSNFTLKIRSTKLEDSAMYFCASSTDSNQPQHFGDGTRLSIL.

The genes are TRBV28 and TRBJ1-4, with 7 bases identical to TRBD1. V trimming: 5 bases; J trimming: 3 bases; junction bases outside the gene matches: 6. Germline V gene sequence: CDR1 MDHEN, CDR2 SYDVKM. The CDR3 loop spans 15 amino acids. The CDR3: CASSTGTAANEKLFF. CDR3 nucleotide sequence: TGTGCCAGCAGTACAGGGACAGCCGCTAATGAAAAACTGTTTTTT.

The rearrangement joins TRBV6-6 to TRBJ1-5, with a weak D call TRBD1 (5 bases). Trimming removed 5 bases at V and 0 bases at J, with 11 bases between. CDR3 size: 15 residues. Germline V gives CDR1 MNHNY, CDR2 SVGAGI (reference sequence). CDR3 coding DNA: TGTGCCAGCAGTCCTACGGGGGATAGCAATCAGCCCCAGCATTTT. Translating gives CASSPTGDSNQPQHF.

This clone was found a few times. V usage is TRBV30 and J usage is TRBJ2-3, with 9 positions matching TRBD1. From germline, CDR1 is GTSNPN and CDR2 SVGIG (reference sequence). With V trimmed by 5 bases and J by 1 base, 4 bases remained unmatched. The CDR3 consists of 14 residues. The CDR3 sequence: CAWGTGIGTDTQYF. The CDR3 region has the DNA TGTGCCTGGGGGACAGGGATAGGCACAGATACGCAGTATTTT. Drawing the rest from reference TRBV30 and TRBJ2-3, the complete variable domain is SQTIHQWPATLVQPVGSPLSLECTVEGTSNPNLYWYRQAAGRGLQLLFYSVGIGQISSEVPQNLSASRPQDRQFILSSKKLLLSDSGFYLCAWGTGIGTDTQYFGPGTRLTVL.

This rearrangement joins TRBV5-1 to TRBJ1-2; maybe TRBD1 (5 bases). V was pared by 7 bases and J by 0 bases, with 13 bases between. Germline CDR1 and CDR2: SGHRS and YFSETQ. The CDR3 covers 14 residues. The CDR3 region has the DNA TGCGCCAGCTTCCAGGGCCCATCTAACTATGGCTACACCTTC. Translating gives CASFQGPSNYGYTF.

This clone was seen only a few times. The V gene is TRBV4-3, the J gene TRBJ1-2, with D possibly matching TRBD1 (5 bases). From germline, CDR1 is LGHNA and CDR2 YSLEER. V lost 0 bases to trimming and J lost 5 bases, with 13 bases between them. This CDR3 is 15 amino acids long. CDR3 protein: CASSQDRPSGYGYTF. In DNA form, the CDR3 reads TGCGCCAGCAGCCAAGATCGGCCCTCAGGGTATGGCTACACCTTC.

The rearrangement uses TRBV9 and TRBJ2-7, with 7 bases aligning to TRBD1. Per germline, CDR1 SGDLS and CDR2 YYNGEE. The J segment lost 4 bases and the V segment lost 0 bases, leaving 10 bases of the junction unmatched. The CDR3 has 16 amino acids. Here the CDR3 reads CASSVGGWDSVYEQYF. In DNA form, the CDR3 reads TGTGCCAGCAGCGTAGGAGGGTGGGACAGTGTTTACGAGCAGTACTTC.

This clone turned up a few times. The J gene is TRBJ2-3, the V gene TRBV5-4; D is perhaps TRBD1 (5 bases). V lost 0 bases to trimming and J lost 0 bases, with 8 bases between them. The germline CDR1 and CDR2 sequences are SGHNT and YYREEE (reference sequence). CDR3 length equals 15 residues. Here the CDR3 DNA reads TGTGCCAGCAGCTTGGACAGGCTGAGCACAGATACGCAGTATTTT. It is translated as CASSLDRLSTDTQYF.

This clone came up a few times. V is TRBV5-1 and J is TRBJ2-1; TRBD1 agrees at 8 bases. V lost 1 base to trimming and J lost 2 bases; unmatched junction nucleotides: 2. The CDR3 loop spans 15 amino acids. The germline V gene has CDR1 SGHRS and CDR2 YFSETQ. In nucleotides, the CDR3 is TGCGCCAGCAGCTTGATACAGGGGGCCTACAATGAGCAGTTCTTC. Protein product: CASSLIQGAYNEQFF.

The J gene is TRBJ2-4, the V gene TRBV6-5, with unresolved D. This CDR3 contains 14 residues. From germline, CDR1 is MNHEY and CDR2 SVGAGI. Trimming cost V 3 bases and J 5 bases, with 11 bases left between them. CDR3 amino acids: CASSYRGPQNIQYF. CDR3 DNA: TGTGCCAGCAGTTATCGTGGGCCCCAAAACATTCAGTACTTC.

This clone was observed a handful of times. V usage is TRBV5-1 and J usage is TRBJ2-2, with 8 bases matching TRBD1. The CDR3 has 16 residues. The V gene end was trimmed by 4 bases and the J gene end by 6 bases; junction bases not matched to a gene: 11. The V gene's germline CDR1 is SGHRS and CDR2 YFSETQ. In DNA form, the CDR3 reads TGCGCCAGCAGCGTGGCGCCAGGGGGCCCGTCCGGGGAGCTGTTTTTT. Protein: CASSVAPGGPSGELFF.

A few counts support this clone. The chain links TRBV5-6 to TRBJ1-5; TRBD1 is a possible D gene (5 bases). The ends were cut back, 2 bases at V and 5 bases at J, with 11 bases in the middle. The CDR3 length is 14 residues. Germline CDR1 SGHDT, CDR2 YYEEEE. The CDR3 is CASSFWWGDQPQHF. CDR3 nucleotide sequence: TGTGCCAGCAGCTTCTGGTGGGGCGATCAGCCCCAGCATTTT. The full variable domain, in which reference TRBV5-6 and TRBJ1-5 provide the parts outside the CDR3, is DAGVTQSPTHLIKTRGQQVTLRCSPKSGHDTVSWYQQALGQGPQFIFQYYEEEERQRGNFPDRFSGHQFPNYSSELNVNALLLGDSALYLCASSFWWGDQPQHFGDGTRLSIL.

The chain uses TRBV4-3 and TRBJ2-2; TRBD1 matches at 9 bases. Germline CDR1 reads LGHNA; CDR2 reads YSLEER. V gave up 4 bases and J gave up 0 bases; unmatched junction bases: 3. This CDR3 comprises 16 residues. CDR3 coding DNA: TGCGCCAGCAGCCCCGGGACAGGGACGAACACCGGGGAGCTGTTTTTT. Its translation: CASSPGTGTNTGELFF.

The chain couples TRBV18 to TRBJ1-4; no clear D. Trimming took off 0 bases at V and 8 bases at J, with 13 bases between the two ends. From germline, CDR1 is KGHSH and CDR2 LQKENI. The CDR3 length is 15 residues. This CDR3 is CASSPPTGIREKLFF. As DNA, the CDR3 is TGTGCCAGCTCACCACCAACGGGGATTCGGGAAAAACTGTTTTTT.

This clone was recorded a few times. The CDR3 DNA sequence: TGTGCCAGCAGTATGCCCCGGGGGTATGGCTACACCTTC. This translates into CASSMPRGYGYTF. The chain links TRBV5-4 to TRBJ1-2, with a tentative D call TRBD1 (5 bases). The CDR3 totals 13 residues. Germline V lookup: CDR1 SGHNT, CDR2 YYREEE (reference sequence). With 5 bases removed from V and 5 bases from J, the gap between germline ends came to 13 bases.

This chain uses TRBV28 with TRBJ1-2; 12 bases align to TRBD1. V was pared by 6 bases and J by 4 bases, with 12 bases of the junction left unmatched. Per germline, CDR1 MDHEN and CDR2 SYDVKM. This CDR3 has 17 residues. The CDR3 reads CASSPGAGTGGAYGYTF. In DNA form, the CDR3 reads TGTGCCAGCAGCCCGGGGGCCGGGACAGGGGGCGCCTATGGCTACACCTTC.

Only a few counts were recorded for this clone. This chain joins TRBV12-5 and TRBJ2-1; TRBD1 agrees at 7 bases. Germline loops: CDR1 LGHNT, CDR2 FRNRAP. The CDR3 sequence is 15 residues long. J was trimmed by 5 bases and V by 4 bases; bases with no gene match: 8. The CDR3 reads CASGSAGTENNEQFF. The DNA for the CDR3 is TGTGCTAGTGGTTCCGCCGGGACAGAAAACAATGAGCAGTTCTTC.

The chain uses TRBV30 and TRBJ2-7; D not certain. The CDR3 contains 11 residues. The germline gives CDR1 GTSNPN, CDR2 SVGIG (reference sequence). V was cut by 2 bases and J by 6 bases, with 8 bases left in between. Here the CDR3 DNA reads TGTGCCTGGAGTCGTCCGGGCGAGCAGTACTTC. The encoded protein is CAWSRPGEQYF.

This clone was seen only a few times. V and J are TRBV30 and TRBJ2-2; tentatively, D is TRBD1 (5 bases). V was cut by 4 bases and J by 5 bases, with 14 bases left in between. Germline V gene lookup returns CDR1 GTSNPN and CDR2 SVGIG (reference sequence). The CDR3 spans 14 residues. The CDR3 sequence is CAWMARVATGELFF. CDR3 bases: TGTGCCTGGATGGCCAGGGTGGCAACCGGGGAGCTGTTTTTT.

In this sample, this clone turned up a few times. This chain uses TRBV7-9 with TRBJ1-4; 7 bases are a match to TRBD1. CDR1 is SEHNR and CDR2 is FQNEAQ in the germline V gene (reference sequence). This CDR3 comprises 14 residues. Losses at the gene ends were 6 bases for V and 4 bases for J; bases not matched to a gene: 5. The CDR3 sequence is CASSYQGVNEKLFF. CDR3 coding DNA: TGTGCCAGCAGTTACCAGGGGGTTAATGAAAAACTGTTTTTT.

In its sample, this clone was seen many times. The V and J genes are TRBV29-1 and TRBJ2-1; D unresolved. This CDR3 is 11 amino acids long. Germline CDR1 is SQVTM and CDR2 is ANQGSEA. The V end was cut by 6 bases, the J end by 2 bases, with 5 bases between. In nucleotides, the CDR3 is TGCAGCGTCACTACCTACAATGAGCAGTTCTTC. Translating gives CSVTTYNEQFF.

The rearrangement joins TRBV18 to TRBJ2-1; tentative D call: TRBD2 (5 bases). V dropped 0 bases and J dropped 10 bases, with 10 bases sitting between them. The CDR3 runs to 13 residues. Germline CDR1 KGHSH, CDR2 LQKENI. The CDR3, as DNA: TGTGCCAGCTCACCACCGACTAACGCAGAGCAGTTCTTC. It yields the protein CASSPPTNAEQFF.

This chain uses TRBV7-2 with TRBJ2-1, with 12 positions matching TRBD2. CDR3 length: 15 residues. V gave up 5 bases and J gave up 9 bases; unmatched junction bases: 8. The germline V gene encodes CDR1 SGHTA and CDR2 FQGNSA. The CDR3 region has the DNA TGTGCCAGCAGCATTCAGACTAGCGGGAGTGCTGAGCAGTTCTTC. As protein: CASSIQTSGSAEQFF.

In its sample, this clone was seen a few times. J is TRBJ2-3 and V is TRBV4-3, with D possibly TRBD2 on 5 matching bases. CDR1 and CDR2 (germline): LGHNA, YSLEER. The length of the CDR3 is 14 residues. Trimming left V 1 base short and J 2 bases short, with 7 bases between. The CDR3: CASSQADYTDTQYF. The CDR3 nucleotides read TGCGCCAGCAGCCAAGCCGACTACACAGATACGCAGTATTTT.

The chain carries TRBV6-1 and TRBJ2-7, with TRBD1 matching over 8 bases. The germline V gene has CDR1 MNHNS and CDR2 SASEGT. The CDR3 runs 13 residues. V dropped 10 bases and J dropped 1; count of bases not matched to a gene: 6. This chain's CDR3 is CATSDRASYEQYF. The CDR3 DNA follows: TGTGCCACCTCGGACAGGGCTTCCTACGAGCAGTACTTC.